This TCR beta chain originates from a study of T cell repertoires in cytomegalovirus infection. Trimming removed 1 base at V and 3 bases at J, with 13 bases between. CDR3 size: 16 residues. Germline V gene lookup returns CDR1 SEHNR and CDR2 FQNEAQ (reference sequence). Using its own MiXCR run on the reads, TCRdb lists one record per CDR3 protein. The profile shows approximately 630,000 distinct CDR3 sequences, 24% of them singletons. This TCR was sampled from a human donor in good health (CMV status not recorded). Some clones in this sample may be carry-over from other donors' samples. V usage is TRBV7-9 and J usage is TRBJ1-5; D unresolved. Sequencing input: CD8+ T cells from PBMCs. CDR3 coding DNA: TGTGCCAGCAGCTTAGTGGGGTCCGGAGACAATCAGCCCCAGCATTTT. As protein: CASSLVGSGDNQPQHF.